A selection of T cell receptor beta chains follows, all from one sample in a study of vaccination effects on CD4 cells after COVID-19. The assay was immunoSEQ multiplex PCR, and TCRdb's table has in-frame clones only and misses some. Of about 73,000 clones listed, 78% are singletons. Their recognized antigens are unknown. The sequenced sample was CD4+ T cells from PBMCs cultured with SARS-CoV-2 spike peptides, obtained before COVID-19 vaccination. The receptor set was obtained from a human donor who received a COVID-19 vaccine. CDR3s include the opening cysteine and the closing phenylalanine or tryptophan. The D gene is left open where the match is weak. The size of a clone is reported for some rows only, either as once, few or many, or as a class for expanded clones.

abundance | j_gene | v_gene | d_gene | CDR3aa | CDR3nt
- | TRBJ1-2 | TRBV18 | - | CASSLSQGLRGYTF | TGTGCCAGCTCTCTTTCGCAGGGGCTACGCGGCTACACCTTC
- | TRBJ1-1 | TRBV6-5 | - | CASSQVQGPEAFF | TGTGCCAGCAGTCAGGTGCAGGGCCCTGAAGCTTTCTTT
few | TRBJ1-2 | TRBV2 | - | CASEGATRNYGYTF | TGTGCCAGCGAAGGGGCGACCCGCAACTATGGCTACACCTTC
- | TRBJ2-5 | TRBV3-1/TRBV3-2 | - | CASSQFQGGETQYF | TGTGCCAGCAGCCAATTCCAGGGAGGAGAGACCCAGTACTTC
once | TRBJ1-2 | TRBV5-4 | TRBD1 | CASSLAAGTGYYGYTF | TGTGCCAGCAGCTTGGCCGCCGGGACAGGATACTATGGCTACACCTTC
few | TRBJ2-1 | TRBV30 | TRBD2 | CAWNTGTSVNEQFF | TGTGCCTGGAACACCGGGACTAGCGTCAATGAGCAGTTCTTC
- | TRBJ2-1 | TRBV6-5 | TRBD2 | CAIRTSGHEQFF | TGTGCTATCCGTACTAGCGGCCATGAGCAGTTCTTC
once | TRBJ1-2 | TRBV5-1 | TRBD1 | CASSFDRGQNYGYTF | TGCGCCAGCAGCTTCGACAGGGGGCAGAACTATGGCTACACCTTC
- | TRBJ1-6 | TRBV4-3 | - | CASSPDGSSYNSPLHF | TGCGCCAGCAGCCCAGACGGGAGCTCCTATAATTCACCCCTCCACTTT
- | TRBJ1-1 | TRBV29-1 | - | CSAVDPGTEAFF | TGCAGCGCTGTCGACCCGGGGACTGAAGCTTTCTTT
few | TRBJ1-2 | TRBV7-2 | - | CASSGDRHYGYTF | TGTGCCAGCAGCGGAGACAGACACTATGGCTACACCTTC
- | TRBJ1-2 | TRBV7-2 | - | CASSLSLGTVGLGYTF | TGTGCCAGCAGCTTAAGCCTTGGGACGGTCGGATTGGGCTACACCTTC
- | TRBJ1-1 | TRBV30 | - | CAWALSGQSSTEAFF | TGTGCCTGGGCCCTTTCGGGGCAGTCAAGCACTGAAGCTTTCTTT
- | TRBJ1-1 | TRBV3-1/TRBV3-2 | - | CASSPLAGTRGDTEAFF | TGTGCCAGCAGCCCCTTGGCAGGGACCCGGGGGGACACTGAAGCTTTCTTT
- | TRBJ1-2 | TRBV2 | - | CASSNSGLANYGYTF | TGTGCCAGCAGTAATTCAGGGCTAGCTAACTATGGCTACACCTTC
- | TRBJ1-6 | TRBV6-1 | - | CASSEILRGSYNSPLHF | TGTGCCAGCAGTGAGATTCTCAGGGGCTCCTATAATTCACCCCTCCACTTT
few | TRBJ1-5 | TRBV6-6 | - | CASSYGLQGNQPQHF | TGTGCCAGCAGTTATGGGTTACAGGGTAATCAGCCCCAGCATTTT
few | TRBJ1-1 | TRBV13 | - | CASSLGPSRAFF | TGTGCCAGCAGCTTAGGCCCCAGTCGAGCTTTCTTT
- | TRBJ2-6 | TRBV11-2 | - | CASSLGVGSGANVLTF | TGTGCCAGCAGCTTAGGTGTAGGGTCTGGGGCCAACGTCCTGACTTTC
few | TRBJ1-6 | TRBV30 | - | CAWNPQSSYNSPLHF | TGTGCCTGGAATCCCCAGAGCTCCTATAATTCACCCCTCCACTTT
- | TRBJ2-3 | TRBV10-3 | - | CAISESETALADTQYF | TGTGCCATCAGTGAGTCGGAAACTGCTCTCGCAGATACGCAGTATTTT
- | TRBJ2-1 | TRBV10-3 | TRBD2 | CAISSGGSRVDEQFF | TGTGCCATCTCTAGCGGGGGGTCAAGGGTCGATGAGCAGTTCTTC
- | TRBJ1-5 | TRBV6-5 | - | CASRLVRTGNQPQHF | TGTGCCAGCAGGCTAGTCCGGACAGGCAATCAGCCCCAGCATTTT
once | TRBJ2-1 | TRBV15 | - | CATSRASFYEQFF | TGTGCCACCTCGCGTGCTAGCTTCTATGAGCAGTTCTTC
- | TRBJ1-1 | TRBV7-2 | - | CASSPQTENTEAFF | TGTGCCAGCAGCCCCCAGACGGAGAACACTGAAGCTTTCTTT
- | TRBJ1-2 | TRBV29-1 | - | CSVEEPRGGPSGYTF | TGCAGCGTTGAAGAGCCGCGGGGGGGTCCGAGTGGCTACACCTTC
- | TRBJ1-3 | TRBV18 | - | CASSPLGQSSGNTIYF | TGTGCCAGCTCACCCTTGGGACAAAGCTCTGGAAACACCATATATTTT
- | TRBJ2-5 | TRBV7-2 | TRBD2 | CASSSSGGVETQYF | TGTGCCAGCAGCTCCAGCGGGGGGGTAGAGACCCAGTACTTC
- | TRBJ2-3 | TRBV2 | - | CASIRGGRTDTQYF | TGTGCCAGCATAAGGGGGGGGAGAACAGATACGCAGTATTTT
- | TRBJ2-1 | TRBV10-2 | - | CASSEFPGRNEQFF | TGCGCCAGCAGTGAGTTCCCGGGAAGGAATGAGCAGTTCTTC
once | TRBJ2-1 | TRBV7-2 | TRBD2 | CASSLVGGAFSNEQFF | TGTGCCAGCAGCTTAGTCGGGGGGGCTTTCAGCAATGAGCAGTTCTTC
- | TRBJ1-1 | TRBV7-9 | - | CASSPHGNTEAFF | TGTGCCAGCAGCCCGCACGGGAACACTGAAGCTTTCTTT
- | TRBJ2-1 | TRBV6-2/TRBV6-3 | TRBD1 | CASSPPRNPGQGRREQFF | TGTGCCAGCAGCCCCCCCCGAAACCCGGGACAGGGGCGACGTGAGCAGTTCTTC
- | TRBJ1-2 | TRBV7-3 | TRBD1 | CASSFVPGQGDGYTF | TGTGCCAGCAGCTTTGTGCCGGGACAGGGTGATGGCTACACCTTC
- | TRBJ1-4 | TRBV12-3/TRBV12-4 | - | CASSNLREKLFF | TGTGCCAGCAGCAACCTCCGTGAAAAACTGTTTTTT